Below, 18 T cell receptor beta chains from the same sample are listed, as sequenced in a study of lymphopenia after photon versus proton radiotherapy. Assay used: immunoSEQ multiplex PCR; TCRdb lists only in-frame clones, some missing. The sample lists about 26,000 clones; about 85% were seen once. The source was peripheral blood, collected from a patient treated with photon-based radiotherapy. The receptors shown here come from a man in his thirties or forties with gastric cancer.

The chain uses TRBV5-6 and TRBJ1-1, with a possible D match to TRBD1 (5 bases). Trimming removed 0 bases at V and 3 bases at J, with 15 bases between. The CDR3 is 16 residues long. Germline CDR1 is SGHDT and CDR2 is YYEEEE. CDR3 bases: TGTGCCAGCAGCTTGGCGGCCGAAGGGGAGCACACTGAAGCTTTCTTT. Translating it yields CASSLAAEGEHTEAFF.

This clone was counted between two and nine times. The chain uses TRBV2 and TRBJ2-5; 9 nucleotides line up with TRBD1. CDR1 and CDR2 (germline): SNHLY, FYNNEI. The CDR3 is 14 amino acids. J was trimmed by 5 bases and V by 8 bases; bases with no gene match: 9. The CDR3 region has the DNA TGTGCCAGCGGGGGGGGACAGGGTTGGGAGACCCAGTACTTC. Translated: CASGGGQGWETQYF.

The chain employs TRBV7-6 and TRBJ2-7; D ambiguous. Per the germline V gene, CDR1 is SGHVS and CDR2 is FNYEAQ. This CDR3 spans 16 amino acids. V was clipped by 10 bases and J by 6 bases, with 28 bases between them. The chain's CDR3 is CANQYGPLNWLREQYF. The CDR3 DNA follows: TGTGCCAACCAGTACGGGCCTCTAAATTGGCTCCGCGAGCAGTACTTC.

This sequence joins TRBV7-3 and TRBJ1-1; D is unresolved. The CDR3 runs to 13 residues. Germline-derived CDR1 and CDR2 are SGHTA and FQGTGA. Trimming took 2 bases from V and 8 from J, leaving 12 bases between them. The CDR3 region has the DNA TGTGCCAGCAGCTTAGTACGAGGAGGGGAAGCTTTCTTT. It is translated as CASSLVRGGEAFF.

V usage is TRBV12-5 and J usage is TRBJ2-7; tentative D call: TRBD1 (6 bases). V was clipped by 0 bases and J by 2 bases, with 14 bases between them. This CDR3 region has 16 residues. The germline gives CDR1 LGHNT, CDR2 FRNRAP. The CDR3 nucleotides read TGTGCTAGTGGTTTGGTACTGGGCAGGGGACCCTACGAGCAGTACTTC. Its translation is CASGLVLGRGPYEQYF. The whole variable domain, filled in from reference TRBV12-5 and TRBJ2-7, reads DARVTQTPRHKVTEMGQEVTMRCQPILGHNTVFWYRQTMMQGLELLAYFRNRAPLDDSGMPKDRFSAEMPDATLATLKIQPSEPRDSAVYFCASGLVLGRGPYEQYFGPGTRLTVT.

The chain employs TRBV7-3 and TRBJ2-3, with a possible D match to TRBD2 (7 bases). The V and J ends lost 4 bases and 1 base respectively, with 12 bases between them. The germline gives CDR1 SGHTA, CDR2 FQGTGA. This CDR3 has 15 residues. CDR3 coding DNA: TGTGCCAGCAGCTCCAACGGGGGGCGCACAGATACGCAGTATTTT. Translated, it gives CASSSNGGRTDTQYF. The entire variable domain, with the rest obtained from reference TRBV7-3 and TRBJ2-3, is as follows: GAGVSQTPSNKVTEKGKYVELRCDPISGHTALYWYRQSLGQGPEFLIYFQGTGAADDSGLPNDRFFAVRPEGSVSTLKIQRTERGDSAVYLCASSSNGGRTDTQYFGPGTRLTVL.

This chain uses TRBV28 with TRBJ2-2, with D possibly being TRBD1 (6 bases). In germline, CDR1 is MDHEN, CDR2 SYDVKM. CDR3 length: 16 amino acids. Trimming removed 3 bases from V and 7 bases from J, with 18 bases in between. The CDR3 region is CASSLSRGAMDGELFF. CDR3 bases: TGTGCCAGCAGTTTGAGCAGGGGCGCCATGGACGGGGAGCTGTTTTTT.

This chain uses TRBV18 with TRBJ2-1, with 10 bases fitting TRBD2. This CDR3 spans 17 amino acids. V lost 1 base, J lost 4 bases, and 7 bases stayed unmatched. Germline loops: CDR1 KGHSH, CDR2 LQKENI. The CDR3 sequence: CASSPRASGRGYNEQFF. As DNA, the CDR3 is TGTGCCAGCTCACCACGGGCTAGCGGGAGAGGGTACAATGAGCAGTTCTTC.

This clone was detected only a few times. The rearrangement links TRBV5-6 to TRBJ2-1; no clear D. CDR3 length equals 12 residues. The ends were cut back, 4 bases at V and 6 bases at J, with 8 bases in the middle. CDR1 is SGHDT and CDR2 is YYEEEE in the germline V gene. CDR3 DNA sequence: TGTGCCAGCAGCCCTAATCTCAATGAGCAGTTCTTC. As protein: CASSPNLNEQFF.

This chain connects TRBV28 to TRBJ2-3; D not resolved. Germline assignment: CDR1 MDHEN and CDR2 SYDVKM. The CDR3 extends over 13 amino acids. V lost 2 bases and J lost 2, with 5 bases in between. CDR3 residues: CASSLPTTDTQYF. Written as DNA, the CDR3 is TGTGCCAGCAGTTTACCGACCACAGATACGCAGTATTTT.

CDR3 in DNA: TGTGCCAGCAGCTCTGGAGCCGGACAGGGAGGTCAGCCCCAGCATTTT. Translating it yields CASSSGAGQGGQPQHF. The chain is built from TRBV5-5 and TRBJ1-5, with 8 bases fitting TRBD1. J lost 6 bases, V lost 3 bases, and 11 bases had no gene match. In germline, CDR1 is SGHKS, CDR2 YYEKEE (reference sequence). The CDR3 runs to 16 residues.

The chain joins TRBV28 to TRBJ1-4; D is uncertain. Trimming left V 5 bases short and J 0 bases short, with 10 bases between. The CDR3 sequence is 15 residues long. Germline assignment: CDR1 MDHEN and CDR2 SYDVKM. The CDR3 nucleotides read TGTGCCAGCAGTCAACCGGGAGCAACTAATGAAAAACTGTTTTTT. It yields the protein CASSQPGATNEKLFF.

This clone has a single count. The chain joins TRBV10-2 to TRBJ2-2; D is unclear. The CDR3 sequence is 13 residues long. Germline V CDR1 and CDR2: WSHSY, SAAADI. Trimming took 6 bases from V and 7 from J, leaving 12 bases between them. CDR3 amino acids: CASSATVDGELFF. CDR3 DNA sequence: TGCGCCAGCAGCGCTACAGTTGACGGGGAGCTGTTTTTT.

This chain uses TRBV5-1 with TRBJ2-1; D is undetermined. CDR3 length: 17 residues. CDR1 SGHRS and CDR2 YFSETQ come from the germline V gene. V was shortened by 4 bases and J by 8 bases, with 25 bases between the two germline ends. This chain's CDR3 is CASSPVGPSAPFDEQFF. The CDR3 nucleotides read TGCGCCAGCAGCCCCGTCGGACCTTCAGCCCCGTTCGATGAGCAGTTCTTC.

The V and J genes are TRBV9 and TRBJ1-4; unclear D gene. V was cut by 6 bases and J by 3 bases, with 12 bases left in between. This CDR3 has 14 amino acids. CDR1 and CDR2 (germline): SGDLS, YYNGEE. CDR3 nucleotide sequence: TGTGCCAGCAAGGTGGAGTCGGCTAATGAAAAACTGTTTTTT. It specifies CASKVESANEKLFF.

The chain couples TRBV19 to TRBJ1-5; D ambiguous. CDR1 is LNHDA, CDR2 SQIVND, per germline (reference sequence). The CDR3 extends over 15 amino acids. The V end was cut by 1 base, the J end by 5 bases, with 12 bases between. The CDR3 DNA reads as TGTGCCAGTAGTATAGGGAGGTATGTCGATCAGCCCCAGCATTTT. Translated: CASSIGRYVDQPQHF.

The chain's CDR3 is CATSVSGTGNHEQYF. DNA of the CDR3: TGTGCCACCAGCGTTTCCGGGACAGGGAATCACGAGCAGTACTTC. This chain links TRBV15 with TRBJ2-7; the match to TRBD1 covers 9 bases. Per germline, CDR1 LNHNV and CDR2 YYDKDF (reference sequence). The V gene end was trimmed by 5 bases and the J gene end by 5 bases; junction bases not matched to a gene: 10. The CDR3 covers 15 residues. The whole variable domain, remainder taken from reference TRBV15 and TRBJ2-7, is DAMVIQNPRYQVTQFGKPVTLSCSQTLNHNVMYWYQQKSSQAPKLLFHYYDKDFNNEADTPDNFQSRRPNTSFCFLDIRSPGLGDTAMYLCATSVSGTGNHEQYFGPGTRLTVT.

The chain recombines TRBV4-2 with TRBJ2-5, with 10 bases matching TRBD2. V lost 1 base, J lost 5 bases, and 4 bases stayed unmatched. Germline values: CDR1 LGHNA, CDR2 YNFKEQ. The CDR3 consists of 15 residues. The CDR3 DNA sequence: TGTGCCAGCAGCCAAGTGTCTAGCGGGAGTGAGACCCAGTACTTC. It is translated as CASSQVSSGSETQYF.